This TCR beta chain was identified during a study of shared clonotypes between healthy human individuals. Clones were sequenced by immunoSEQ multiplex PCR, and TCRdb holds only the in-frame ones, with some missing. The sample includes 2,500,000 or so clones, over 85% of them seen just once. This sequence originates from a man younger than 30 in good health. Some clones in this sample may be carry-over from other donors' samples. Sequencing used naive CD4+ T cells from PBMCs. As for subset: CD45RA+ positively selected.

The CDR3 coding sequence is TGTGCCACCAGCAGAGATGCAGGTTCGGTGAACACTGAAGCTTTCTTT. It yields the protein CATSRDAGSVNTEAFF. The chain joins TRBV15 to TRBJ1-1, with D unclear. Germline CDR1 is LNHNV and CDR2 is YYDKDF (reference sequence). V was clipped by 0 bases and J by 0 bases, with 11 bases between them. This CDR3 spans 16 amino acids.